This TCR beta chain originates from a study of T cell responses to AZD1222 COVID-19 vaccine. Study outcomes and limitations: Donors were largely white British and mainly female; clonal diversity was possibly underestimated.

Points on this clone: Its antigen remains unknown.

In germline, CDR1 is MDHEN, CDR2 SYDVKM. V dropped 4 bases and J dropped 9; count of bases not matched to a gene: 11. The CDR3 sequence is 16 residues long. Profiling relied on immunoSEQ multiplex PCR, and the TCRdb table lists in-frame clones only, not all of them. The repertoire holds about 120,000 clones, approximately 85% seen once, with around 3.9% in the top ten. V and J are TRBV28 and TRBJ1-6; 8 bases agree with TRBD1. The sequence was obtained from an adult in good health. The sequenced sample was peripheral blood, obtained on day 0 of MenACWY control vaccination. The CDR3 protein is CASSSPGGRVGSPLHF. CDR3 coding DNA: TGTGCCAGCAGTTCTCCAGGGGGCAGGGTGGGTTCACCCCTCCACTTT. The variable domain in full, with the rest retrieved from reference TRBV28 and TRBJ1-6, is DVKVTQSSRYLVKRTGEKVFLECVQDMDHENMFWYRQDPGLGLRLIYFSYDVKMKEKGDIPEGYSVSREKKERFSLILESASTNQTSMYLCASSSPGGRVGSPLHFGNGTRLTVT.